These 31 T cell receptor beta chains were all obtained from the same sample, sequenced in a study of metastatic and nonmetastatic thyroid tumors. From the PCR reads, TCRdb re-called clones with MiXCR. Among roughly 61,000 clones listed, just over 4% were seen once. Not a single patient had been given any form of treatment at any point before undergoing thyroid surgery. The sequencing sample was made of blood. The receptors here all came from a female donor with papillary thyroid cancer or a benign thyroid nodule (not recorded which). Some clones in this sample may be carry-over from other donors' samples.

Comment on this clone: A junction boundary mismatches the germline segment, possibly from a read error. This chain connects TRBV12-3 or TRBV12-4 to TRBJ2-2, with D hard to call. This CDR3 region has 12 residues. CDR3 coding DNA: TGTGCTAGCAGCAAGGTCACCGGGGAGCTGTTTTTT. Residues: CASSKVTGELFF.

The table lists this clone with many counts. The rearrangement joins TRBV3-1 to TRBJ2-1; D remains ambiguous. Germline assignment: CDR1 LGHDT and CDR2 YNNKEL (reference sequence). Trimming stripped 0 bases from V and 4 bases from J, with 13 bases between. CDR3 length: 16 residues. CDR3 region: CASSQEDRQPYNEQFF. CDR3 nucleotides: TGTGCCAGCAGCCAAGAAGACCGTCAACCTTACAATGAGCAGTTCTTC.

With respect to this clone: Since a much larger clone is just one base distant, this may be a read error. The chain combines TRBV5-1 with TRBJ2-7; unclear D gene. V shed 6 bases and J shed 5 bases, with 9 bases lying between them. This CDR3 spans 11 amino acids. Germline V gene lookup returns CDR1 SGHRS and CDR2 YFSETQ. The CDR3 DNA is TGCGCCAGCATGAGGCAAAACGAGCAGTACTTC. Amino acid sequence: CASMRQNEQYF.

This clone showed up just a few times. A much larger clone sits a single nucleotide away, making a read error possible. The chain carries TRBV7-9 and TRBJ1-2; D gene unclear. Germline loops: CDR1 SEHNR, CDR2 FQNEAQ (reference sequence). The CDR3 spans 11 residues. DNA for the CDR3: TGTGCCAGCAGCTTATACTATGACTACACCTTC. This codes for CASSLYYDYTF.

Ten or more counts support this clone. This chain links TRBV7-2 with TRBJ2-1; 9 nucleotides agree with TRBD2. From germline, CDR1 is SGHTA and CDR2 FQGNSA. The V segment lost 5 bases and the J segment 3 bases; nucleotides outside the gene matches: 8. The CDR3 totals 16 residues. Written as DNA, the CDR3 is TGTGCCAGCAGCCCCGGGGGGACTAGCTACTACAATGAGCAGTTCTTC. Its translation: CASSPGGTSYYNEQFF.

The table lists this clone with many counts. Here the CDR3 reads CSAREALLEAQYF. CDR3 nucleotides: TGCAGTGCTAGGGAGGCCCTTCTGGAGGCCCAGTACTTC. The chain employs TRBV20-1 and TRBJ2-5, with a tentative D call TRBD2 (5 bases). Germline loops: CDR1 DFQATT, CDR2 SNEGSKA (reference sequence). The CDR3 contains 13 residues. Trimming pared 3 bases from V and 9 bases from J, leaving 17 bases between.

This clone was picked up many times. In nucleotides, the CDR3 is TGTGCCAGCAGACAACGGGAGGGGATTGGGCAGCCCCAGCATTTT. This codes for CASRQREGIGQPQHF. The rearrangement joins TRBV6-1 to TRBJ1-5; maybe TRBD1 (5 bases). Germline CDR1 and CDR2: MNHNS and SASEGT. V lost 6 bases and J 7 bases, leaving 19 bases between the germline ends. This CDR3 is 15 amino acids long.

This clone appeared many times. The rearrangement links TRBV11-2 to TRBJ2-7, with 7 bases that match TRBD1. Germline lookup yields CDR1 SGHAT and CDR2 FQNNGV. The CDR3 totals 15 residues. V was clipped by 5 bases and J by 3 bases; unmatched bases: 10. The CDR3 sequence is CASSPSQGVFYEQYF. The CDR3 bases are TGTGCCAGCAGCCCAAGTCAGGGGGTTTTCTACGAGCAGTACTTC.

Notes on this clone: At one end, the junction sequence differs from germline, possibly due to a read error. This rearrangement joins TRBV27 to TRBJ1-5; D is perhaps TRBD1 (5 bases). Germline-derived CDR1 and CDR2 are MNHEY and SMNVEV (reference sequence). The CDR3 length is 14 residues. The CDR3 sequence is CTSMKDWGAQPQHF. The CDR3 coding sequence is TGTACCAGCATGAAAGACTGGGGCGCTCAGCCCCAGCATTTT.

The sample holds a few counts of this clone. The rearrangement links TRBV12-3 or TRBV12-4 to TRBJ1-2; D gene unclear. The CDR3 loop spans 13 amino acids. The V end was cut by 6 bases, the J end by 10 bases, with 18 bases between. The CDR3 loop reads CASRFDGYCVYTF. In nucleotides, the CDR3 is TGTGCCAGCAGATTTGACGGCTATTGTGTCTACACCTTC.

This clone was picked up many times. The rearrangement links TRBV15 to TRBJ1-2; D is perhaps TRBD1 (6 bases). CDR1 and CDR2 from the germline V gene are LNHNV and YYDKDF (reference sequence). This CDR3 is 14 amino acids long. V gave up 4 bases and J gave up 2 bases, with 11 bases separating them. DNA for the CDR3: TGTGCCACCAGCATGCAGGGGACCAACTATGGCTACACCTTC. It specifies CATSMQGTNYGYTF.

The sample holds a few counts of this clone. The rearrangement links TRBV6-4 to TRBJ2-1, with D tentatively TRBD1 (5 bases). The CDR3 loop spans 14 amino acids. V lost 4 bases to trimming and J lost 7 bases, with 14 bases between them. CDR1 is MRHNA and CDR2 is SNTAGT in the germline V gene. CDR3 residues: CASSAQYNRNEQFF. The CDR3 nucleotides read TGTGCCAGCAGTGCACAGTATAACAGGAATGAGCAGTTCTTC.

The chain combines TRBV6-4 with TRBJ2-2, with D maybe TRBD2 (6 bases). V lost 3 bases and J 7 bases, leaving 15 bases between the germline ends. Germline loops: CDR1 MRHNA, CDR2 SNTAGT. The CDR3 runs 15 residues. In DNA, the CDR3 is TGTGCCAGCAGTGAAAATGGAGGGATGGGCGGGGAGCTGTTTTTT. Encoded protein: CASSENGGMGGELFF.

There are a few counts of this clone. The chain combines TRBV20-1 with TRBJ2-3, with 9 nucleotides matching TRBD2. Looked up from germline, CDR1 is DFQATT and CDR2 is SNEGSKA (reference sequence). This CDR3 has 14 amino acids. Trimming cost V 2 bases and J 7 bases; bases outside gene matches: 7. This chain's CDR3 is CSARSSGGPHTQYF. The CDR3, as DNA: TGCAGTGCTAGATCCAGCGGGGGGCCACATACGCAGTATTTT.

This clone showed up just a few times. Since a much larger clone is just one base distant, this may be a read error. The chain carries TRBV7-3 and TRBJ2-7, with D possibly called TRBD1 or TRBD2 (5 bases each). The length of the CDR3 is 15 residues. Looked up from germline, CDR1 is SGHTA and CDR2 is FQGTGA. CDR3 sequence: CAISALARDGREQYF. CDR3 sequence (DNA): TGTGCCATCAGCGCCCTAGCTCGGGACGGTAGGGAGCAGTACTTC.

This clone came up a few times. A read error is possible here, since a much larger clone lies one base away. The genes are TRBV6-1 and TRBJ2-4; the D gene could be TRBD1 or TRBD2 (5 bases each). The CDR3 length is 12 residues. Germline CDR1 is MNHNS and CDR2 is SASEGT. For the CDR3, the DNA is TGTGCCGGCAGCTTTGGGGGTGACATTCAGTACTTC. Amino acid sequence: CAGSFGGDIQYF.

This clone occurred a few times. The gene calls are TRBV12-3 or TRBV12-4 and TRBJ1-6; D call uncertain. The CDR3 loop spans 14 amino acids. Deletions cut 1 base from V and 7 bases from J, with 8 bases between. The CDR3 spells CASSLVPGNSPLHF. The CDR3 nucleotides are TGTGCCAGCAGTTTAGTTCCGGGCAATTCACCCCTCCACTTT.

The table lists this clone with many counts. Other nucleotide sequences in the sample specify the same CDR3. This chain uses TRBV4-2 with TRBJ1-1; D gene uncertain. Germline V gene sequence: CDR1 LGHNA, CDR2 YNFKEQ. The ends were cut back, 3 bases at V and 4 bases at J, with 6 bases in the middle. CDR3 size: 12 residues. This chain's CDR3 is CASSQLGTEAFF. The CDR3 DNA follows: TGTGCCAGCAGCCAGTTGGGCACTGAAGCTTTCTTT.

This clone appeared many times. The gene calls are TRBV9 and TRBJ2-7; 10 bases are shared with TRBD1. CDR1 is SGDLS, CDR2 YYNGEE, per germline. V lost 3 bases, J lost 0 bases, and 3 bases stayed unmatched. This CDR3 comprises 15 residues. CDR3 residues: CASSAGQGISYEQYF. In DNA form, the CDR3 reads TGTGCCAGCAGCGCGGGACAGGGGATCTCCTACGAGCAGTACTTC.

The sample holds a few counts of this clone. The chain carries TRBV12-3 or TRBV12-4 and TRBJ2-2; tentatively, D is TRBD2 (5 bases). V lost 6 bases and J lost 16, with 21 bases in between. The CDR3 has 13 residues. The CDR3 DNA is TGTGCCAGCAGCCCCACTAGTACCGGGGAGACGTTTTTT. Residues: CASSPTSTGETFF.

Many counts were recorded for this clone. The V gene is TRBV28, the J gene TRBJ2-4, with TRBD2 matching over 8 bases. The V gene end was trimmed by 3 bases and the J gene end by 4 bases; junction bases not matched to a gene: 5. Per the germline V gene, CDR1 is MDHEN and CDR2 is SYDVKM. This CDR3 is built from 15 residues. Written as DNA, the CDR3 is TGTGCCAGCAGTTTGGATAGCGGGGTTAAAAACATTCAGTACTTC. Translation: CASSLDSGVKNIQYF.

This clone was counted a few times. This chain connects TRBV19 to TRBJ1-2; 7 bases fit TRBD1. Per the germline V gene, CDR1 is LNHDA and CDR2 is SQIVND (reference sequence). J lost 3 bases, V lost 7 bases, and 17 bases had no gene match. The CDR3 has 17 residues. The CDR3: CASISIGGGQRDYGYTF. The CDR3 bases are TGTGCCAGTATCAGTATTGGGGGGGGACAGCGAGACTATGGCTACACCTTC.

This clone was seen a few times. The chain employs TRBV20-1 and TRBJ2-7; 10 bases agree with TRBD2. Unmatched junction bases numbered 6, after V lost 0 bases and J lost 4 bases. Looked up from germline, CDR1 is DFQATT and CDR2 is SNEGSKA (reference sequence). This CDR3 has 15 residues. CDR3 sequence (DNA): TGCAGTGCTAGAGATAGAGCGGGAGGGGAGTACGAGCAGTACTTC. Amino acid sequence: CSARDRAGGEYEQYF.

For this clone: Given a much more abundant clone one base away, this may be a read error. The gene calls are TRBV9 and TRBJ2-2; perhaps D is TRBD1 or TRBD2 (5 bases each). Germline CDR1 reads SGDLS; CDR2 reads YYNGEE. The CDR3 loop spans 17 amino acids. The CDR3 coding sequence is TGTGCCAGCAGCGTAGATATTAGGGACCTGAACACCGTGGAGCTGTTTTTT. Translated, it gives CASSVDIRDLNTVELFF.

This clone was observed many times. V usage is TRBV28 and J usage is TRBJ2-6, with D tentatively TRBD2 (6 bases). The CDR3 consists of 14 residues. V shed 7 bases and J shed 0 bases, with 7 bases lying between them. CDR1 is MDHEN and CDR2 is SYDVKM in the germline V gene. The CDR3 here is CASTGGSGANVLTF. The CDR3 nucleotides are TGTGCCAGCACCGGGGGCTCTGGGGCCAACGTCCTGACTTTC.

The chain uses TRBV6-1 and TRBJ1-1, with 9 bases that match TRBD1. The trim removed 8 bases at V and 6 bases at J, leaving 13 bases unmatched. This CDR3 is built from 15 residues. Germline V gene sequence: CDR1 MNHNS, CDR2 SASEGT. The CDR3 coding sequence is TGTGCCAGCGGGACAGGGCGGGGGGGCATACCTGAAGCTTTCTTT. Protein product: CASGTGRGGIPEAFF.

In its sample, this clone was seen a few times. This sequence joins TRBV7-8 and TRBJ2-3; D remains unclear. This CDR3 is 16 amino acids long. CDR1 is SGHVS, CDR2 FQNEAQ, per germline. The germline V and J ends were trimmed by 4 bases and 0 bases, with 14 bases remaining between them. The CDR3 loop is CASSSCRVISTDTQYF. The CDR3 DNA is TGTGCCAGCAGCTCCTGTCGAGTCATTAGCACAGATACGCAGTATTTT.

This clone was counted between two and nine times. The chain couples TRBV6-2 or TRBV6-3 to TRBJ2-3; the D is unclear. Trimming removed 8 bases at V and 4 bases at J, with 10 bases between. Germline loops: CDR1 MNHEY, CDR2 SVGEGT. The CDR3 extends over 12 amino acids. The CDR3 sequence: CASCWNADTQYF. The CDR3 DNA follows: TGTGCCAGCTGTTGGAACGCAGATACGCAGTATTTT.

Many counts were recorded for this clone. The chain has TRBV5-1 and TRBJ1-1, with D tentatively TRBD1 (6 bases). The V end was cut by 6 bases, the J end by 2 bases, with 20 bases between. The CDR3 extends over 16 amino acids. The germline V gene encodes CDR1 SGHRS and CDR2 YFSETQ. The CDR3 DNA reads as TGCGCCAGCAAGGGGGGGGATAAGCAAATTAACACTGAAGCTTTCTTT. It specifies CASKGGDKQINTEAFF.

This clone was seen a few times. V usage is TRBV28 and J usage is TRBJ1-2; unclear D gene. In germline, CDR1 is MDHEN, CDR2 SYDVKM. This CDR3 is built from 18 residues. V gave up 2 bases and J gave up 0 bases, with 19 bases separating them. The CDR3 sequence is CASSLIRLGPRANYGYTF. CDR3 nucleotides: TGTGCCAGCAGTTTAATTCGGTTAGGACCGAGAGCTAACTATGGCTACACCTTC.

In this sample, this clone turned up many times. In DNA, the CDR3 is TGTGCCACCAGCTCGGGGGTAACAGATACGCAGTATTTT. Its protein product is CATSSGVTDTQYF. The V gene is TRBV15, the J gene TRBJ2-3; tentatively, D is TRBD2 (6 bases). The CDR3 spans 13 residues. Trimming pared 5 bases from V and 3 bases from J, leaving 9 bases between. The germline CDR1 and CDR2 sequences are LNHNV and YYDKDF (reference sequence).